This T cell receptor (beta chain) was identified during a study of OX40 agonist ivuxolimab in advanced cancers. About the research overall: Patient treatment consisted of intravenous ivuxolimab administration every 2 weeks at 0.01 to 10 mg/kg. Of the patients, three showed partial responses, one with hepatocellular carcinoma and two with cutaneous melanoma. Points from the study as a whole: Patients who responded partially at 0.1-3.0 mg/kg showed clonal expansion ranking among the lowest.

About this clone itself: Its antigen is unidentified.

Some clones are missing from TCRdb's copy, which holds only in-frame ones; the method was immunoSEQ multiplex PCR. The sample lists about 50,000 clones, 85% to 95% seen once, with roughly 6.3% in the top ten. The CDR3 consists of 11 residues. The V end was cut by 5 bases, the J end by 6 bases, with 8 bases between. Germline V gives CDR1 GTSNPN, CDR2 SVGIG (reference sequence). V and J are TRBV30 and TRBJ2-1; D perhaps matches TRBD2 (5 bases). Here the sequenced sample was CD4+ or CD8+ T cells sorted from blood, taken in a trial of the OX40 agonist ivuxolimab. This clonotype originated in an adult with an advanced solid tumor such as melanoma, head and neck, liver or kidney cancer. CDR3 loop: CAWGGVNEQFF. The CDR3 DNA sequence: TGTGCCTGGGGAGGAGTCAATGAGCAGTTCTTC.